This T cell receptor beta chain originates from a study of OX40 agonist ivuxolimab in advanced cancers. This clone was recorded once. Trimming left V 2 bases short and J 1 base short, with 14 bases between. The CDR3 length is 16 residues. Germline CDR1 reads ENHRY; CDR2 reads SYGVKD. The protocol was immunoSEQ multiplex PCR, while the TCRdb copy is restricted to in-frame clones and leaves out a portion. Of 82,000 or so clones in the sample, approximately 85% are singletons; the top ten hold 2% to 2.5%. Specimen: CD4+ or CD8+ T cells sorted from blood, collected in a trial of the OX40 agonist ivuxolimab. The rearrangement links TRBV10-3 to TRBJ1-2; no firm D call. This sequence was found in an adult with an advanced solid tumor such as melanoma, head and neck, liver or kidney cancer. This chain's CDR3 is CAISEPTPGDNYGYTF. The CDR3, as DNA: TGTGCCATCAGTGAGCCCACCCCCGGGGATAACTATGGCTACACCTTC.